This T cell receptor (beta chain) is from a study of shared T cell receptors in the human thymus (dated by TCRdb to the early 2020s). In the study overall: The study examined how the human thymus generates shared, self-reactive T-cell receptor alpha chains.

The library was prepared using the immunoSEQ multiplex PCR assay. What TCRdb holds here is the immuneACCESS table cut down to in-frame rearrangements. Part of the clones is not present; checked against another copy, under half of the missing clones reflect an unresolved V gene, and the others are unexplained. The sample contains over 450,000 clones, around 82% of them found a single time. In total, the top ten clones hold around 0.013% of the sample. This clone was counted a few times. Its antigen is currently not known. No qualities accompany the bases; no much larger clone lies one base away. Ends trimmed: V by 3 bases, J by 6 bases; bases unmatched to a gene: 5. For CDR1 and CDR2, the germline V gene lists SNHLY and FYNNEI. The CDR3 covers 14 residues, taking in both the cysteine and the phenylalanine. Here the CDR3 DNA is all that survives: 42 bases in frame from base 1. These records were also assigned to another study, of human thymus T cells. According to the second study: Donors were immunologically healthy infants undergoing open corrective cardiac surgery for congenital heart defects in Finland. The thymus tissue came from surgical resects taken out during corrective cardiac surgery. Both the thymic and the peripheral blood repertoires appeared to show biased V and J gene segment usage. The related research reported highly overlapping thymic TCR repertoires among unrelated individuals. The study described the TCR alpha and beta repertoires in about 8 infant thymus samples and a few matching peripheral blood samples. Donor ages ranged from roughly 6 to 250 days, and the cohort comprised five or six male and a couple of female infants. Thymocytes were freed from the tissue by mechanical means and kept at -70 degrees C as pellets of roughly 10-32 million cells. A QIAsymphony instrument was used to extract genomic DNA from the frozen cell pellets. Using the immunoSEQ multiplex PCR assay, the TCRB and TCRAD loci were amplified from a standardized quantity of quality-controlled genomic DNA. Amplicons spanned the V(D)J region at a length sufficient to cover the CDR3 and identify V and J genes. Through the commercial immunoSEQ service, the amplicons were sequenced on an Illumina platform. Primer bias and sequencing errors were corrected as previously described, and TCRAD and TCRB were defined on the basis of the IMGT database. Analysis of the repertoires was done with immunoSEQ Analyzer 3.0 and VDJTools and included basic statistics, V/J segment usage, diversity estimates, rarefaction and pairwise overlap. Diversity was estimated with Chao1, ChaoE, Efron-Thisted, Shannon and inverse Simpson indices, and also on datasets down-sampled to the smallest sample. Repertoire overlap used strict matching of CDR3 nucleotide sequence, V gene and J gene, with Jaccard-based multidimensional scaling clustering. On average, thymus samples yielded 800,000 or so unique TCRB clonotypes, whereas blood samples yielded about 80,000.

Sequenced: thymocytes. The V and J genes are TRBV2 and TRBJ2-1, with TRBD2 identical over 7 junction bases. The sequence was obtained from a boy less than two years old with a congenital heart defect. Donor details come from another sample of the same person, matched by shared clones. The bases read TGTGCCAGCAGTGACCTAGCGGAGTCCAATGAGCAGTTCTTC. It is translated as CASSDLAESNEQFF.